The clone carrying this TCR beta chain was counted only a few times. As handled by the study authors: Estimation of nucleated cell counts was performed using reference gene primer amplification. TCRdb's copy holds only in-frame clones and misses some; the assay was immunoSEQ multiplex PCR. For V, J and clone size, that table is used; D and trimming come from the DNA. The table lists approximately 99,000 clones, roughly 84% of them singletons. Germline V gene lookup returns CDR1 SGHAT and CDR2 FQNNGV. CDR3 length equals 14 residues. V lost 5 bases to trimming and J lost 6 bases, with 14 bases between them. The source of the sample is a study of blood T cell repertoires in COVID-19. For the study at large: Acute and convalescent COVID-19 samples came from the United States, Italy and Spain. T cells, B-cell-depleted T cells, or PBMCs provided the cDNA or gDNA that served as material.

J is TRBJ1-5 and V is TRBV11-2; D is possibly TRBD1 (5 bases). The sample comprised peripheral blood. The sequence was collected from a man aged 65 to 85 with active or convalescent COVID-19. The CDR3: CASSKDIGRQPQHF. The CDR3 coding sequence is TGTGCCAGCAGCAAGGACATAGGGCGTCAGCCCCAGCATTTT.